This T cell receptor beta chain was captured in a study of T cell responses to AZD1222 COVID-19 vaccine (dated by TCRdb to 2020 to 2022). Background for the entire study: Because spike-specific TCR depth and breadth did not differ between the two schedules, AZD1222 recipients who got a second dose at roughly 4 weeks were pooled with those who got a second dose at roughly 12 weeks. TCR sequencing covered over 230 trial participants: 200 to 220 given two doses of AZD1222 and 26 given two doses of MenACWY control vaccine. Trial participants were enrolled by age into 18-55, 56-69 and 70-plus year subgroups, with roughly 160, 29 and 62 TCR-sequenced participants respectively. Broader findings and caveats from the paper: Most participants were white British and females outnumbered males, and the authors suggested that clonal diversity may have been underestimated. Reportedly, almost half of the unique spike-specific TCRs recognized epitopes lying outside the regions that are mutated in the B.1.351 and B.1.1.7 variants. Spike-specific TCR breadth and depth rose significantly after two AZD1222 doses compared with day 0 and with MenACWY recipients. CD4 TCRs associated with the vaccine covered the entire spike protein, and the dominant responses were in regions 160-218 and 743-854. The 56-69-year group was small, and its depth increase did not reach significance, likely because of low power. Because no day 14 peak-response samples were available, repertoires were characterized only after the peak T cell response. Conclusions about previously exposed vaccinees were limited because only six AZD1222 recipients were SARS-CoV-2 seropositive at baseline.

Reading from cysteine to phenylalanine, the CDR3 counts 16 amino acids. The only DNA kept is the CDR3, 48 bases in frame from the first base. V trim: 2 bases; J trim: 3 bases; unmatched bases: 6. CDR1 and CDR2, per the germline V gene, are SGDLS and YYNGEE. Explained via the paper, the time point label denotes: baseline before first vaccination. Samples from vaccinated people were obtained from the UK trials COV001 and COV002, which included a single-blind randomized controlled phase 2/3 trial of AZD1222 (ChAdOx1 nCoV-19) in healthy adults. Trial participant PBMC samples were collected at day 0 and day 28 after the second dose for TCRbeta chain sequencing. Turning to this clone: No antigen is known for it. Base qualities are not recorded, but no much larger clone differs from it by a single base.

The CDR3 regions of human TCRbeta chains were analyzed by immunosequencing. Under the source paper's analysis protocol: TCRs in the repertoires were compared against a reference library of SARS-CoV-2-specific TCRs that had been generated with the MIRA antigen-specificity platform. Breadth meant the fraction of unique TCRs that were SARS-CoV-2-associated, whereas depth meant the fraction of total T cells that were SARS-CoV-2-associated. Using the MIRA data, each spike-specific TCR was assigned both to the spike region to which the TCR was reactive and to a CD4 or CD8 class. Log10-transformed breadth and depth values were compared by one-way ANOVA with Sidak's multiple comparisons tests. TCRdb stores this immuneACCESS table with in-frame sequences only. Part of the clones is absent; in the studies checked, under half of the shortfall reflects unresolved V genes, and no reason is known for the rest. Clone size and the V and J calls come from that table; the DNA yielded D and trimming. This sample comprises approximately 150,000 clones, 88% of them detected only once. The ten largest clones capture roughly 2% of the sample.

This sample comprised peripheral blood, obtained on day 0 of AZD1222 vaccination. The receptor chain draws on TRBV9 and TRBJ2-3, and 10 junction bases match TRBD2. The origin of this receptor is an adult in good health. The CDR3 region reads CASSVASGRYTDTQYF. The sequence in DNA is TGTGCCAGCAGCGTTGCTAGCGGGAGATATACAGATACGCAGTATTTT.